This T cell receptor (beta chain) stems from a study of OX40 agonist ivuxolimab in advanced cancers. Concerning the study at large: Ivuxolimab was a fully human IgG2 agonistic monoclonal antibody targeting the costimulatory receptor OX40 (CD134). Intravenous ivuxolimab was administered to patients every 2 weeks at six dose levels: 0.01, 0.1, 0.3, 1.5, 3 and 10 mg/kg. Of the approximately 54 dose-escalation patients, hepatocellular carcinoma was present in some 19, melanoma in roughly 15, renal cell carcinoma in 9 and head and neck cancer in 9. In the dose-escalation cohort, around four fifths of patients were male, and the mean age was around 60 years, with a range of roughly 20 to 80. Prior anti-PD-1, anti-PD-L1 or anti-CTLA-4 therapy was permitted, and approximately 42% of dose-escalation patients had received checkpoint inhibitors. Partial responses were achieved by three dose-escalation patients, of whom one had hepatocellular carcinoma and two had cutaneous melanoma. Peripheral TCRbeta sequencing was intended to test whether TCR sequence diversity was altered and clonal T-cell expansion was caused by ivuxolimab. The paper covers the monotherapy dose-escalation part of the phase I ivuxolimab trial, which included N of about 50 patients.

The research as a whole found: At doses of 0.1 to 3.0 mg/kg, clonal expansion of both CD4+ and CD8+ T cells in blood was seen between baseline and week 6. After ivuxolimab, more expanded clones were found on average in CD8+ T cells than in CD4+ T cells. In partial responders in the 0.1-3.0 mg/kg groups, normalized peripheral clonal expansion was found to be among the lowest, especially among CD8+ T cells. The antigen specificity of the clonally expanded peripheral T cells was not determined. Low levels of normalized T-cell clonal expansion were also shown by some nonresponding patients.

For sequencing of the TCRbeta CDR3 region, genomic DNA was extracted from the sorted cells. TCRbeta CDR3 regions were sequenced using the immunoSEQ Assay. Imported from immuneACCESS, the table was reduced by TCRdb to in-frame sequences with V and J called. These copies leave out some clones; in studies compared against another copy, an unresolved V gene accounts for under half, and the cause of the remainder is not known. In this sample the table shows tens of thousands of clones, around four fifths of which occur a single time. The biggest ten clones account for more than 1.5% of the sample. This clone was counted only a few times. Its specific antigen is unknown. One base away there is no much larger clone; base qualities are not given. Patients with autoimmune disease history or receiving systemic immunosuppression were excluded from the trial. Peripheral blood for TCR sequencing was drawn from every dose cohort at baseline, at cycle 4 day 1 and at cycle 7 day 1. Samples were obtained from an open-label, multicenter, first-in-human phase I dose-escalation trial of ivuxolimab. Adults with locally advanced or metastatic melanoma, renal cell, hepatocellular, or head and neck squamous cell carcinoma were enrolled in the trial. Before TCR sequencing, CD4+ T cells and CD8+ T cells were sorted from peripheral blood as separate populations.

V loses 2 bases of germline sequence and J loses 8 bases, and the interval between the two ends is 16 bases. CDR3 length: 14 amino acids, cysteine to phenylalanine. Only the CDR3 part of the read is kept: 42 bases, read in frame from the first base. In the germline V gene, CDR1 corresponds to SGHRS and CDR2 to YFSETQ. The clonotype comes from an adult with an advanced solid tumor such as melanoma, head and neck, liver or kidney cancer. The sample was CD4+ or CD8+ T cells sorted from blood, taken in a trial of the OX40 agonist ivuxolimab. Here the chain combines TRBV5-1 and TRBJ1-2; the D gene cannot be resolved reliably. The nucleotides are TGCGCCAGCAGCTTACAAACCACCGAGCGGGGCTACACCTTC. This codes for CASSLQTTERGYTF.